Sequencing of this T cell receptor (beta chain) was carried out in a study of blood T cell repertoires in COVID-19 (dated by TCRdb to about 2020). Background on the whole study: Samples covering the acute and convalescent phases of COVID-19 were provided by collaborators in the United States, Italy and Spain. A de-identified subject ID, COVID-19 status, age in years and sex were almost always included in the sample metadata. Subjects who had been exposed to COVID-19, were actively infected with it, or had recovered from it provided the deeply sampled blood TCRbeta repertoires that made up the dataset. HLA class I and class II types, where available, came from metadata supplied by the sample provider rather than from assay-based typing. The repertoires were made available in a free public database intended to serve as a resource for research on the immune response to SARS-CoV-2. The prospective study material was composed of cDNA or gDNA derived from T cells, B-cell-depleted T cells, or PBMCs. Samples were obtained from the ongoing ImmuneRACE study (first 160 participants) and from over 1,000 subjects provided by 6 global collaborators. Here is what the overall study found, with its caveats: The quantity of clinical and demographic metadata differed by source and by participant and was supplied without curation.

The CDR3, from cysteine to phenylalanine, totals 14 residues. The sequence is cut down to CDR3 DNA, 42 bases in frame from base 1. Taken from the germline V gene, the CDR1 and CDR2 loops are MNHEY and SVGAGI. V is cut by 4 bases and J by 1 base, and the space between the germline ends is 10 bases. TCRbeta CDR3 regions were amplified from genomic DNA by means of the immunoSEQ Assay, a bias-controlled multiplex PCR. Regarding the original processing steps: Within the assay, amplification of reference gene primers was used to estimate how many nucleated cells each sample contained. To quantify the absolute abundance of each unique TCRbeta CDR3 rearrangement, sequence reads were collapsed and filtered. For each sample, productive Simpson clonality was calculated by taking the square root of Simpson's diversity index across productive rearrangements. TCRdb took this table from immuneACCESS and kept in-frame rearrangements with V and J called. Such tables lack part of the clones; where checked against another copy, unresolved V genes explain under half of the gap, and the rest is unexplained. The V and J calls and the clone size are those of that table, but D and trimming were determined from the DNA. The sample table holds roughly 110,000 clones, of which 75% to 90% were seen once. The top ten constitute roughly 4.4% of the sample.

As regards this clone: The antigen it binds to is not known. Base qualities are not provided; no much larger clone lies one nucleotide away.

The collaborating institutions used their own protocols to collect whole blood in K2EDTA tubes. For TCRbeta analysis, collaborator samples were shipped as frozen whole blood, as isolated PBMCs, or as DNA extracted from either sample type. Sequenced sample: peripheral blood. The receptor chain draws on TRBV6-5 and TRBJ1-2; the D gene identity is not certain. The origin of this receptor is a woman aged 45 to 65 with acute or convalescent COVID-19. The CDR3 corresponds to CASSSDGDNYGYTF. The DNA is TGTGCCAGCAGTTCGGACGGGGATAACTATGGCTACACCTTC.